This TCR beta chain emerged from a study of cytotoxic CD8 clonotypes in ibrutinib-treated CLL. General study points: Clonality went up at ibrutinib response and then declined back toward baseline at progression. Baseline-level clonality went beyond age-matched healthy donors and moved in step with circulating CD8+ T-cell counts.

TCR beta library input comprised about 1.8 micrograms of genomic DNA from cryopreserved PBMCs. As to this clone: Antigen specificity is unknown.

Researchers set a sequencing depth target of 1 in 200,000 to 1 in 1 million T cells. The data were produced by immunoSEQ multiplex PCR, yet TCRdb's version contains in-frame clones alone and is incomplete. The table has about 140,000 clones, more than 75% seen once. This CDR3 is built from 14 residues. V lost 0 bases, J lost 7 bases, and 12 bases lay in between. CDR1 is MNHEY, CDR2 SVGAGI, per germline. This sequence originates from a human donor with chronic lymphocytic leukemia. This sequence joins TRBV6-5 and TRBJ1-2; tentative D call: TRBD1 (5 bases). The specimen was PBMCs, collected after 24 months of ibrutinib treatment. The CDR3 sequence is CASSYSSGRGGYTF. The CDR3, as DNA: TGTGCCAGCAGTTACTCTTCCGGGAGGGGTGGCTACACCTTC.